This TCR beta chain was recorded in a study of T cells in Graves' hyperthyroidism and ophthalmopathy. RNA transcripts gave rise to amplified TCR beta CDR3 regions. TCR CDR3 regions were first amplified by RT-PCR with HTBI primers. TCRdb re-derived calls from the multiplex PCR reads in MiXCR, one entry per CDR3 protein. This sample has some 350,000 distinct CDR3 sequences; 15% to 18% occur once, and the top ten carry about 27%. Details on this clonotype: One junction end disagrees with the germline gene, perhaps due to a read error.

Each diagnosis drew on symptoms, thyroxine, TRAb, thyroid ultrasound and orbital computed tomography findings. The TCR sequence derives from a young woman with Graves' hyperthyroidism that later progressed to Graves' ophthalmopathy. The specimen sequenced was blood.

The CDR3 protein is CATSMDGSQETQYF. CDR3 DNA: TGTGCCACCAGTATGGATGGAAGTCAAGAGACCCAGTACTTC. The chain is built from TRBV10-3 and TRBJ2-5; the D is unclear. From germline, CDR1 is ENHRY and CDR2 SYGVKD. The CDR3 has 14 residues.